This TCR beta chain was retrieved from a study of blood T cell repertoires in COVID-19. Study summary: Samples representing acute and convalescent COVID-19 were sourced from the United States, Italy and Spain. T cells, B-cell-depleted T cells, or PBMCs supplied cDNA or gDNA.

Method: immunoSEQ multiplex PCR; TCRdb's copy keeps in-frame clones and lacks some. The sample contains some 120,000 clones, more than 70% of which appear only once. V lost 6 bases to trimming and J lost 10 bases; unmatched junction nucleotides: 5. The length of the CDR3 is 12 residues. The sequence derives from a man aged 65 to 85 with acute or convalescent COVID-19. This chain connects TRBV12-3 or TRBV12-4 to TRBJ1-1; 10 bases agree with TRBD1. Sequencing was carried out using peripheral blood. CDR3 nucleotides: TGTGCCAGCAGGGAGGGACAGGGGTTAGCTTTCTTT. Translation gives CASREGQGLAFF.